This T cell receptor (beta chain) was found in a study of T cells in localized non-small cell lung cancer (dated by TCRdb to about 2020). Study-wide context: Comparing tumors with uninvolved tumor-adjacent lungs, the study looked at the T cell repertoires of over 200 patients with early-stage NSCLC. All 230 or so NSCLC patients in the cohort were treatment-naive and had localized lung tumors that were resected. NSCLC patients had a mean age of approximately 66 years, and 120 to 150 were male and 107 female. Paper-wide results and their limitations: Because multi-region tumor sequencing was not performed, intratumor heterogeneity could not be ruled out. Since the design was exploratory, TCR variables were selected using unadjusted p-values with no false-discovery rate correction. A median of roughly 56 of the top 100 tumor clones were detected in paired uninvolved adjacent lung, and approximately 28 of these tumor clones were also found among the top 100 clones of the paired uninvolved adjacent lung. Uninvolved tumor-adjacent lung showed the highest T cell clonality, higher than tumor, which suggests more focused antigenic responses in the uninvolved tumor-adjacent lung. Higher T cell density in blood was associated with longer overall survival, whereas higher clonality in adjacent lung was associated with shorter survival.

At diagnosis, tumor, uninvolved tumor-adjacent lung and peripheral blood were collected and then preserved as a mix of FFPE and fresh-frozen material. For TCR repertoire profiling, blood samples were analyzed in the form of peripheral blood mononuclear cells. For CDR1 and CDR2, the germline V gene (reference sequence) lists LNHDA and SQIVND. The junction carries 7 bases between V and J, which are trimmed by 5 bases and 6 bases respectively. From the cysteine up to the phenylalanine, the CDR3 has a length of 11 residues. Only the CDR3 DNA is retained, 33 bases long and in frame from the first base. Regarding this clone: It lacks a known antigen. Per-base qualities were not stored, and no clone one base away is much larger.

TCR beta CDR3 regions were sequenced from DNA using the immunoSEQ Assay. In the authors' own workflow: T cell density was computed as TCR beta template counts normalized to usable DNA estimated by amplifying housekeeping genes. Richness was estimated using the preseqR package, with extrapolation to 400,000 templates for PBMC samples and to 120,000 templates for tissue samples. Clonality was defined as one minus Pielou's evenness. Differential abundance testing on productive amino-acid clonotypes, with a minimum total count of 5 and an alpha of 0.1, was used to identify tissue-enriched TCRs. The Jaccard Index and the Morisita Overlap Index were used to measure how much the repertoires overlapped between compartments. GLIPH grouped TCR beta CDR3s together with public tetramer-defined viral CDR3s, and a viral motif had to include at least three viral sequences and show V-gene enrichment. The clones in this table, taken by TCRdb from immuneACCESS, are in-frame only. Not every clone is retained; where verified, under half of the shortfall comes from an unresolved V gene, and the cause of the rest is unknown. For V, J and clone size, that table is used; D and trimming come from the DNA. This sample has approximately 88,000 clones in its table, and roughly 91% of those were observed once. In total, the top ten clones hold approximately 4% of the sample.

The origin of this receptor is a woman aged 35 to 75 with stage II squamous cell lung carcinoma. Material: PBMCs, obtained before any cancer treatment. The rearrangement combines TRBV19 with TRBJ1-1; the D gene remains uncertain. The nucleotides are TGTGCCAGTAGTGTCGGGCCTGAAGCTTTCTTT. Its protein reads: CASSVGPEAFF.